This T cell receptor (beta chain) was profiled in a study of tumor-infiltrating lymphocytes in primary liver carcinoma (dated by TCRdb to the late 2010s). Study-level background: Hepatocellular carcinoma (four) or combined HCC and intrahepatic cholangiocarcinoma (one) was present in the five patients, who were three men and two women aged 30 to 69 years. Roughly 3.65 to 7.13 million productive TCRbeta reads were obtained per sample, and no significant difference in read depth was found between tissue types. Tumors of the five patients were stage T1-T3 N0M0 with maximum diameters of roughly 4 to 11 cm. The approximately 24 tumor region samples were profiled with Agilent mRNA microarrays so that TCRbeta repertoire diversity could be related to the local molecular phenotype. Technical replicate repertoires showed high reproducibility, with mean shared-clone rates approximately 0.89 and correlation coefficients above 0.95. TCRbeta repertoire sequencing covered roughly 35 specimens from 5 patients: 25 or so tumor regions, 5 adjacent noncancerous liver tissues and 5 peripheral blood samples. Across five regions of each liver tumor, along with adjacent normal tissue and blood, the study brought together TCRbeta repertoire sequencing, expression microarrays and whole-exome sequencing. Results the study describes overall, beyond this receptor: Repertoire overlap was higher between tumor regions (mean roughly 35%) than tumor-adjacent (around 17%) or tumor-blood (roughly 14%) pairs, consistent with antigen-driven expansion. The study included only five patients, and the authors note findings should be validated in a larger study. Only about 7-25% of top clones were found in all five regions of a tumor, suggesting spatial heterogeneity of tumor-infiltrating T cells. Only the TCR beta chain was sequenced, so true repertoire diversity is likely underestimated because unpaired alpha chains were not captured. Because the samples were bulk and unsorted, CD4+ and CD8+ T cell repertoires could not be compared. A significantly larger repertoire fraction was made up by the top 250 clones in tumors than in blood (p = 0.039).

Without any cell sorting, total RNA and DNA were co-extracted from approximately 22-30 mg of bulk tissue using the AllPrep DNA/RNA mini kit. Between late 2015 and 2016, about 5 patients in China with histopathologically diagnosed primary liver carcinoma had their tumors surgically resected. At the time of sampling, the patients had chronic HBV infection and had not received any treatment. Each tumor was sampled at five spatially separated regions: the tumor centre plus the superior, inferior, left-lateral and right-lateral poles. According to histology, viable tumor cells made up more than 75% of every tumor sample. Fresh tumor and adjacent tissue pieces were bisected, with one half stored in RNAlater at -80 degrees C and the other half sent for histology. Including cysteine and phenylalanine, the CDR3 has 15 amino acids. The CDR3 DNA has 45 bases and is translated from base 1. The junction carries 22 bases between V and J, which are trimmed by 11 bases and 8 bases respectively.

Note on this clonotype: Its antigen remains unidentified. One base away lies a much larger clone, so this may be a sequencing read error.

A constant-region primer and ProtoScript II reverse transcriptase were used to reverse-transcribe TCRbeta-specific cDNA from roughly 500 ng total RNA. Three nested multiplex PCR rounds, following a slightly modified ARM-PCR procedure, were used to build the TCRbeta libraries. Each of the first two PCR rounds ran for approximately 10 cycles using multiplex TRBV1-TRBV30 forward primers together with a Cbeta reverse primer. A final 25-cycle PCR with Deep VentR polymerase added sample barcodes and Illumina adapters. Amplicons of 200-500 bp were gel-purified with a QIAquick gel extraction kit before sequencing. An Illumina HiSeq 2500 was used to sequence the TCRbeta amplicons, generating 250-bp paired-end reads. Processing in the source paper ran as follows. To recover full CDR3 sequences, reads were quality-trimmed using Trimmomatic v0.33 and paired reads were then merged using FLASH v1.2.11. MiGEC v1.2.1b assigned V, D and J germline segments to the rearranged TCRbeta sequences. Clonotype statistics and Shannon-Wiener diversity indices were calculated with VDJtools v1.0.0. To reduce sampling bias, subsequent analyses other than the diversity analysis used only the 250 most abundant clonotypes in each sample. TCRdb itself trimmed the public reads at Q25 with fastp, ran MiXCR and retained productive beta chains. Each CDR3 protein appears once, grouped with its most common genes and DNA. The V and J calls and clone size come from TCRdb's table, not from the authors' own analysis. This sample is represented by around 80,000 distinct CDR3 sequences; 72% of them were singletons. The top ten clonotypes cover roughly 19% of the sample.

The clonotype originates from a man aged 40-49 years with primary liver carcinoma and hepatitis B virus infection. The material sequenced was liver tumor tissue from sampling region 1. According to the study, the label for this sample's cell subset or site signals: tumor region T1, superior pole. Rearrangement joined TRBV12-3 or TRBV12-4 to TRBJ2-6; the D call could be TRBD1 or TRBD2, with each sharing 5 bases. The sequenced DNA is TGTGCCGGCACCGGGGACGGTCAACCAACCAACGTCCTGACTTTC. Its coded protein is CAGTGDGQPTNVLTF.